This paragraph covers one TCR beta chain sequence. Source study methods: Amplification of reference gene primers provided the estimated nucleated cell counts. Assay used: immunoSEQ multiplex PCR; TCRdb lists only in-frame clones, some missing. V, J and clone size are taken as reported in that table, and D and trimming were inferred from the DNA itself. The table has 250,000 to 300,000 clones, nearly 90% seen once; the top ten hold under 2.5%. The CDR3 is 12 residues long. Germline CDR1 is SGHNT and CDR2 is YENEEA. With 3 bases removed from V and 4 bases from J, the gap between germline ends came to 6 bases. The sample comes from a study of blood T cell repertoires in COVID-19.

This sequence joins TRBV11-3 and TRBJ1-2; D ambiguous. The source material was PBMCs or T cells enriched from blood (not recorded which). This clonotype was obtained from a woman aged 55 to 70 who had recovered from COVID-19. CDR3 region: CASSFAGYGYTF. CDR3 sequence (DNA): TGTGCCAGCAGCTTCGCCGGCTATGGCTACACCTTC.